This T cell receptor (beta chain) was sequenced in a study of CD8+CD57+ T cells in acquired aplastic anemia. Study context: The DNA of sorted CD4+ and CD8+ cells averaged 3.2 ug.

The CDR3 totals 15 residues. The germline gives CDR1 MNHEY, CDR2 SVGAGI. Trimming took 2 bases from V and 1 from J, leaving 9 bases between them. CDR3 and TCR beta VDJ profiling relied on genomic DNA as the template. From the reads, TCRdb called clonotypes with MiXCR, one entry per CDR3 protein. Of some 160,000 distinct CDR3 sequences detected, about 50% appear once; the ten largest clones hold under 40%. Patients included in sequencing had previously demonstrated CD8+CD57+ cell expansion by flow cytometry. Acquired aplastic anemia of severe grade affected all patients. Ten or more counts support this clonotype.

The TCR was taken from a human donor with aplastic anemia. Sequencing was done on a sample of sorted CD4+, CD8+, or CD8+CD57+ T cells (not recorded which) from PBMCs. The chain combines TRBV6-5 with TRBJ2-1, with a possible D match to TRBD1 (6 bases). The CDR3: CASSYITGSYNEQFF. CDR3 coding DNA: TGTGCCAGCAGTTACATCACAGGGTCCTACAATGAGCAGTTCTTC.